The TCR beta chain described here comes from a study of shared clonotypes between healthy human individuals. The study's findings and limits: The genetic and exposure-history diversity represented was limited by few donors. Clonotype sharing across donors was expected to vary with sequencing depth.

This clone appeared once. Its antigen is as yet unknown. Deep was the level at which the assay was run. For every subset, genomic DNA was evenly distributed across several immunoSEQ plates. Some clones are missing from TCRdb's copy, which holds only in-frame ones; the method was immunoSEQ multiplex PCR. The table shows a few hundred thousand clones, with around 81% occurring only once. This CDR3 has 15 residues. The germline CDR1 and CDR2 sequences are SNHLY and FYNNEI. V gave up 4 bases and J gave up 0 bases, with 10 bases separating them. The sample consisted of PBMCs. This clonotype originated in a woman aged 40 to 55 in good health. Some clones in this sample may be carry-over from other donors' samples. V usage is TRBV2 and J usage is TRBJ1-3, with no clear D. The CDR3 protein is CASSVDGRSGNTIYF. In DNA, the CDR3 is TGTGCCAGCAGTGTGGACGGACGCTCTGGAAACACCATATATTTT.